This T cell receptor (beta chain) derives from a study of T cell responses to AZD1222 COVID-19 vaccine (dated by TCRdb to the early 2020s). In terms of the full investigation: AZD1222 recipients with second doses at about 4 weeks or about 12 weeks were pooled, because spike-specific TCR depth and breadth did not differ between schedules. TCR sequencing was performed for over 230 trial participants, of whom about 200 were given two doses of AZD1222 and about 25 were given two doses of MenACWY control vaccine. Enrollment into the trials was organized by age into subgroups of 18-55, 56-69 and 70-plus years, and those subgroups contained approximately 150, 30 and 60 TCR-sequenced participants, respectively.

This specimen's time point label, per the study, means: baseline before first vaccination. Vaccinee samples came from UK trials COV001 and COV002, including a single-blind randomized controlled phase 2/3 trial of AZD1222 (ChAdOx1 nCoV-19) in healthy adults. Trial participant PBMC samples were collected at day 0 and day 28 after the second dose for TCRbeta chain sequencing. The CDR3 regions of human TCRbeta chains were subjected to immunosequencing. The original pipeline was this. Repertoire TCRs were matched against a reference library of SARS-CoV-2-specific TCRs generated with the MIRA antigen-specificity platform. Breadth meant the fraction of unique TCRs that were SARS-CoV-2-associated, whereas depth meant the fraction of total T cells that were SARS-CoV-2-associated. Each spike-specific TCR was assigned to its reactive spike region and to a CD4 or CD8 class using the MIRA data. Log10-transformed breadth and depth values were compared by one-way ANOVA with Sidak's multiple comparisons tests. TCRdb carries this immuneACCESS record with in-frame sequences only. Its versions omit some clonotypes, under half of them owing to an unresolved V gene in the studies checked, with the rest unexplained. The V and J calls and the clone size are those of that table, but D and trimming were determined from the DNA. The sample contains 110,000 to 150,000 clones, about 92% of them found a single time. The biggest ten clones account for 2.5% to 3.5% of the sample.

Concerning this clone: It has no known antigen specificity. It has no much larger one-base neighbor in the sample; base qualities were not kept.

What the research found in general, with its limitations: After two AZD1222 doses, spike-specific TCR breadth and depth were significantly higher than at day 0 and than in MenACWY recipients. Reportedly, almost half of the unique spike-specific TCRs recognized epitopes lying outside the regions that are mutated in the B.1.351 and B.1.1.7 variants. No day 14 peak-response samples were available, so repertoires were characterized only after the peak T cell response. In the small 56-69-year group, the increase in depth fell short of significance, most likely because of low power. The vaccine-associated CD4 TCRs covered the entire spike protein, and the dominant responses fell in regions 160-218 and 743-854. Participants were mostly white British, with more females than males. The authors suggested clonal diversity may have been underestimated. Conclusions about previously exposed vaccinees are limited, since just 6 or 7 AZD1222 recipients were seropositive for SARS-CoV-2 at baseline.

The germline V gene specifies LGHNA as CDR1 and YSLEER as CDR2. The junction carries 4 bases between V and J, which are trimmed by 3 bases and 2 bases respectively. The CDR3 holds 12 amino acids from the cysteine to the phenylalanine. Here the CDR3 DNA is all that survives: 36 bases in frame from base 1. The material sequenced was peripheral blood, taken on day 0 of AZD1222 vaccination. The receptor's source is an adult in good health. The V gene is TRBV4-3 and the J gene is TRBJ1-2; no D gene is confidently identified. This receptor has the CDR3 CASSQDNYGYTF. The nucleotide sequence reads TGCGCCAGCAGCCAGGACAACTATGGCTACACCTTC.